These T cell receptor beta chains were read from a single sample in a study of T cell changes during pregnancy in multiple sclerosis. Some clones are missing from TCRdb's copy, which holds only in-frame ones; the method was immunoSEQ multiplex PCR. The table includes 46,000 or so clones, about 94% detected once. The source material was CD8+ T cells from peripheral blood mononuclear cells, sampled after pregnancy. The source of these receptors is a female donor with multiple sclerosis, enrolled in a pregnancy study. The CDR3 runs from the conserved cysteine through the conserved F or W. The D gene is left open where the match is weak. Size is omitted from some rows. Given values are once, few, many or a class for expanded clones.

size,J,V,D,CDR3,DNA
NA,TRBJ1-1,TRBV18,NA,CASSPPLGSRTLNTEAFF,TGTGCCAGCTCACCCCCGCTTGGTTCCAGGACACTGAACACTGAAGCTTTCTTT
NA,TRBJ1-1,TRBV4-2,TRBD1,CASSHPGTDTEAFF,TGTGCCAGCAGCCATCCGGGGACAGACACTGAAGCTTTCTTT
NA,TRBJ2-7,TRBV7-6,TRBD1,CASSATTGVYEQYF,TGTGCCAGCAGCGCGACGACAGGGGTGTACGAGCAGTACTTC
NA,TRBJ2-7,TRBV7-9,NA,CASSSSVASYEQYF,TGTGCCAGCAGCTCGTCCGTAGCCTCCTACGAGCAGTACTTC
NA,TRBJ2-1,TRBV9,TRBD2,CASSEAGGLSSYNEQFF,TGTGCCAGCAGCGAAGCGGGGGGGCTCAGCTCCTACAATGAGCAGTTCTTC
NA,TRBJ2-2,TRBV7-2,TRBD2,CASSWSGRAAGELFF,TGTGCCAGCAGCTGGAGCGGGAGGGCCGCCGGGGAGCTGTTTTTT
few,TRBJ2-5,TRBV7-9,NA,CASSYRVQETQYF,TGTGCCAGCAGCTACAGGGTTCAGGAGACCCAGTACTTC
NA,TRBJ1-5,TRBV6-1,NA,CASSDPDRYSNQPQHF,TGTGCCAGCAGTGATCCCGACAGGTATAGCAATCAGCCCCAGCATTTT
NA,TRBJ2-7,TRBV7-8,TRBD2,CASSLLPQGLAGADEQYF,TGTGCCAGCAGCTTACTCCCTCAGGGGCTAGCGGGAGCTGACGAGCAGTACTTC
NA,TRBJ2-3,TRBV10-3,NA,CAISESRGPPLTDTQYF,TGTGCCATCAGTGAGTCGCGGGGCCCCCCACTAACGGATACGCAGTATTTT
once,TRBJ2-1,TRBV2,NA,CASTPGQFDEQFF,TGTGCCAGCACACCCGGACAGTTCGATGAGCAGTTCTTC
many,TRBJ2-7,TRBV27,TRBD2,CASSSGLAYNEQYF,TGTGCCAGCAGTTCGGGACTAGCGTACAACGAGCAGTACTTC
NA,TRBJ2-3,TRBV11-1,TRBD2,CASSLNGLAGGTDTQYF,TGTGCCAGCAGCCTAAACGGACTAGCGGGGGGCACAGATACGCAGTATTTT
NA,TRBJ2-5,TRBV11-3,TRBD2,CASSPRTSGAQETQYF,TGTGCCAGCAGCCCCCGGACTAGCGGGGCGCAAGAGACCCAGTACTTC
NA,TRBJ2-1,TRBV27,TRBD2,CASSPSPSGIREQFF,TGTGCCAGCAGTCCGAGCCCTAGCGGGATTAGGGAGCAGTTCTTC
NA,TRBJ2-7,TRBV19,NA,CASSIGVGSYEQYF,TGTGCCAGTAGTATTGGTGTCGGCTCCTACGAGCAGTACTTC
NA,TRBJ1-4,TRBV9,NA,CASSVGAANEKLFF,TGTGCCAGCAGCGTAGGAGCGGCTAATGAAAAACTGTTTTTT
NA,TRBJ2-1,TRBV5-4,TRBD2,CASSFGLAPNEQFF,TGTGCCAGCAGCTTCGGACTAGCGCCTAATGAGCAGTTCTTC
NA,TRBJ2-7,TRBV13,NA,CASSLRQGNEQYF,TGTGCCAGCAGCTTAAGGCAGGGAAACGAGCAGTACTTC
once,TRBJ1-4,TRBV10-3,TRBD1,CAIRSGTGDEKLFF,TGTGCCATCAGGTCCGGGACAGGGGATGAAAAACTGTTTTTT
NA,TRBJ1-2,TRBV2,TRBD1,CASPSRGLSYGYTF,TGTGCTAGCCCTAGTAGGGGGCTGAGCTATGGCTACACCTTC
NA,TRBJ2-5,TRBV7-3,TRBD2,CASGDGRETQYF,TGTGCCAGTGGGGACGGGAGGGAGACCCAGTACTTC
few,TRBJ2-7,TRBV7-9,TRBD1,CASSPQGQEGYEQYF,TGTGCCAGCAGCCCCCAGGGACAGGAGGGCTACGAGCAGTACTTC
NA,TRBJ2-7,TRBV14,TRBD1,CASSHLPRGRSEQYF,TGTGCCAGCAGCCACCTACCCAGGGGGCGGTCCGAGCAGTACTTC
NA,TRBJ1-4,TRBV29-1,TRBD1,CSVRTGLNEKLFF,TGCAGCGTTAGGACAGGTTTGAATGAAAAACTGTTTTTT
NA,TRBJ2-3,TRBV4-3,TRBD2,CASSQDSGKDRQYF,TGCGCCAGCAGCCAAGATAGCGGGAAAGATAGGCAGTATTTT
NA,TRBJ2-7,TRBV7-3,TRBD2,CASSLRAGRYDEQYF,TGTGCCAGCAGCTTAAGAGCGGGACGCTACGACGAGCAGTACTTC
once,TRBJ2-2,TRBV4-3,NA,CASSPSRDRNTGELFF,TGCGCCAGCAGCCCCTCGCGGGACAGAAACACCGGGGAGCTGTTTTTT
once,TRBJ2-1,TRBV7-3,TRBD2,CASSSTSGTYNEQFF,TGTGCCAGCAGCTCGACTAGCGGCACCTACAATGAGCAGTTCTTC
NA,TRBJ1-3,TRBV5-4,TRBD1,CASSSGDRAGNTIYF,TGTGCCAGCAGCTCGGGGGACAGGGCAGGAAACACCATATATTTT
NA,TRBJ2-2,TRBV5-4,NA,CASSLATGSGELFF,TGTGCCAGCAGCTTGGCCACGGGGAGCGGGGAGCTGTTTTTT
once,TRBJ2-6,TRBV21-1,NA,CASSKVVDRGAKGANVLTF,TGTGCCAGCAGCAAAGTGGTGGACAGGGGTGCTAAAGGGGCCAACGTCCTGACTTTC
NA,TRBJ2-2,TRBV5-6,NA,CASSLGARLFGELFF,TGTGCCAGCAGCTTGGGGGCCCGTCTGTTCGGGGAGCTGTTTTTT
NA,TRBJ2-7,TRBV5-1,TRBD1,CASSLGTGGWQYF,TGCGCCAGCAGCCTGGGGACAGGGGGTTGGCAGTACTTC
NA,TRBJ2-5,TRBV30,NA,CAWSTPQGRETQYF,TGTGCCTGGAGTACCCCCCAGGGCCGGGAGACCCAGTACTTC
NA,TRBJ1-1,TRBV7-9,NA,CASSRGRTEAFF,TGTGCCAGCTCGCGAGGCCGGACTGAAGCTTTCTTT
NA,TRBJ1-5,TRBV7-6,NA,CASSLGPWSSNQPQHF,TGTGCCAGCAGCTTAGGTCCCTGGAGTAGCAATCAGCCCCAGCATTTT
NA,TRBJ2-2,TRBV30,TRBD2,CAVSGGLSNTGELFF,TGTGCGGTCTCGGGGGGATTATCGAACACCGGGGAGCTGTTTTTT
NA,TRBJ1-1,TRBV19,NA,CASSSSTGRTEAFF,TGTGCCAGTAGTAGCTCGACGGGGAGGACTGAAGCTTTCTTT
NA,TRBJ1-2,TRBV27,NA,CASSYVQVYGYTF,TGTGCCAGCAGTTACGTACAAGTCTATGGCTACACCTTC
NA,TRBJ2-3,TRBV27,NA,CASSLESTDTQYF,TGTGCCAGCAGTTTAGAGAGCACAGATACGCAGTATTTT
NA,TRBJ2-5,TRBV4-2,NA,CASSQAREETQYF,TGTGCCAGCAGCCAAGCCAGGGAAGAGACCCAGTACTTC
NA,TRBJ2-3,TRBV27,NA,CASSLGYTTDTQYF,TGTGCCAGCAGTTTGGGCTACACCACAGATACGCAGTATTTT
NA,TRBJ2-1,TRBV7-8,TRBD2,CASSLVTSGTLSSYNEQFF,TGTGCCAGCAGCTTAGTTACTAGCGGGACATTAAGCTCCTACAATGAGCAGTTCTTC
NA,TRBJ1-1,TRBV27,TRBD1,CASSLLRTGNQFTEAFF,TGTGCCAGCAGTTTATTAAGGACAGGGAATCAATTCACTGAAGCTTTCTTT
NA,TRBJ2-5,TRBV6-6,TRBD2,CASSQEGRGAQETQYF,TGTGCCAGCAGTCAAGAGGGGCGGGGGGCACAAGAGACCCAGTACTTC
NA,TRBJ1-2,TRBV6-1,TRBD1,CASSELIQTGNYGYTF,TGTGCCAGCAGTGAACTAATACAGACAGGGAACTATGGCTACACCTTC
NA,TRBJ1-1,TRBV5-1,NA,CASSLALNTEAFF,TGCGCCAGCAGCTTGGCCTTAAACACTGAAGCTTTCTTT
NA,TRBJ2-1,TRBV7-9,NA,CASSLAGGNEQFF,TGTGCCAGCAGCTTAGCAGGGGGCAATGAGCAGTTCTTC
NA,TRBJ2-1,TRBV28,NA,CASSSSGESSYNEQFF,TGTGCCAGCAGTTCGAGTGGGGAGAGCTCCTACAATGAGCAGTTCTTC